This entry describes one T cell receptor beta chain. Its binding antigen is unknown. No quality values exist for individual bases; no much larger clone is one base distant. The sample comes from a study of T-cell memory formation after mild COVID-19 (dated by TCRdb to the early 2020s). Describing the broader study: TCR sequence clusters from the two donors were found to be largely donor specific. Longitudinal TCRalpha and TCRbeta repertoire sequencing tracked T-cell clones expanding and contracting after mild COVID-19 in a couple of donors. Two young, previously healthy adult volunteers made up the cohort, one male and one female.

Broad study findings and their caveats: The study covered only a couple of mild cases, and larger cohorts including severe cases with pre-infection samples were considered necessary. Some responding clones were detected in pre-infection memory, suggesting pre-existing cross-reactive memory T cells joined the SARS-CoV-2 response. The second-wave clones that peaked on day 37 were not confirmed to be SARS-CoV-2 specific. Contracting CD4+ clones turned up mainly in the CM and EM memory subsets, whereas EMRA was where CD8+ clones were enriched. Clones contracting from day 15 to 85 had balanced CD4/CD8 phenotypes, while a second wave expanding from day 15 to 37 was biased towards CD4+.

The sequencer listed for this sample is Illumina NovaSeq 6000. cDNA libraries for TCRalpha and TCRbeta were prepared by 5'RACE using constant-segment primers, with sample barcodes and unique molecular identifiers added. RNA was extracted from every sample with Trizol reagent. Library amplification was performed in two PCR steps, and a second sample barcode and Illumina TruSeq adapters were introduced in the second step. The libraries were sequenced on an Illumina NovaSeq using 2 x 150 bp paired-end reads. On the authors' methods: Reads were demultiplexed and collapsed into UMI-guided consensus sequences with migec v1.2.7. Using mixcr v2.1.11, UMI consensuses were aligned to TRA and TRB V and J templates and then assembled into clonotypes. A clonotype was counted as expanded or contracted only when both edgeR and NoisET called the clonotype significant, with the noise models trained on biological replicates. edgeR calls used a false discovery rate-adjusted p below 0.01 and a log2 fold-change threshold of 1. As an exploratory analysis of dynamics, max-normalized trajectories of the 1000 most abundant clonotypes were examined by PCA with hierarchical clustering. Each responding clone was given a CD4 or CD8 phenotype based on the CD4+ and CD8+ repertoires, which had been sequenced separately. TCRdb cleaned the public reads at Q25 with fastp, built clones with MiXCR and kept in-frame beta chains. Each CDR3 protein gets just one entry, which takes the most common genes and DNA from the rows behind it. These V and J calls derive from TCRdb rather than the authors' analysis. In this sample the table shows around 140,000 distinct CDR3 sequences, approximately 25% of which occur a single time. The ten largest make up around a quarter of the sample.

The CDR3 numbers 14 residues from cysteine through phenylalanine. Only the CDR3 region is kept as DNA, spanning 42 bases read in frame from base 1. The germline V gene gives CDR1 as SGHDT and CDR2 as YYEEEE. The junction shows trimming of 0 bases on V and 8 bases on J, plus 12 bases between the germline ends. PBMCs were isolated by Ficoll-Paque density gradient centrifugation. This TCR came from an adult woman who had mild COVID-19 (a few samples of this study predate the infection). The sample titles of this study are shuffled in the database, so cell type and time point are left out; the donor was told from shared clones. Sequencing was carried out using PBMCs or a T cell subset sorted from them (not recorded which). The chain links TRBV5-6 with TRBJ2-1, with a tentative D gene TRBD1 over 6 matching bases. CDR3 loop: CASSLGQGKDEQFF. In nucleotides, the sequence is TGTGCCAGCAGCTTGGGGCAGGGGAAGGATGAGCAGTTCTTC.